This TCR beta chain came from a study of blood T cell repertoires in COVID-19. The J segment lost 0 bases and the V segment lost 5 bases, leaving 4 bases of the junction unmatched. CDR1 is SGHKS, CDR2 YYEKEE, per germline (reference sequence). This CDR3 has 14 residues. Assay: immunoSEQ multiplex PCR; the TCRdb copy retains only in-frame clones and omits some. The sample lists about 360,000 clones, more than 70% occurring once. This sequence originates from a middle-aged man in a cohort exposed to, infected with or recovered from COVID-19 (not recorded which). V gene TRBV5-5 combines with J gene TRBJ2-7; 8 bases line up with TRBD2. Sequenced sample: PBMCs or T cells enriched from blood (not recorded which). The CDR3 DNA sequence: TGTGCCAGCAGAGATAGCGGGATCTCCTACGAGCAGTACTTC. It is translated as CASRDSGISYEQYF.